This TCR beta chain was sequenced for a study of cytomegalovirus exposure and HLA in healthy donors. Repertoires were generated with immunoSEQ multiplex PCR, while TCRdb's copy carries only in-frame clones and drops some. Of 100,000 to 150,000 clones listed, approximately 90% are singletons. Findings of the study overall: Researchers counted approximately 160 TCR beta chains as cytomegalovirus-associated. One later analysis, an examination of the 90 to 150 validation repertoires, found that first-cohort TCR clusters tended to co-occur in them. The classifier was said to identify cytomegalovirus status with high specificity and sensitivity.

For this clone: Its specificity is not known.

The CDR3 length is 19 residues. The sequencing input was PBMCs. The sequence came from a woman aged 18-30 years in good health and CMV-seronegative. The chain couples TRBV21-1 to TRBJ2-7; no check of the table's D call, TRBD2, against the DNA was made. TRBV21-1 is deemed a pseudogene. The CDR3 sequence is CASSTRPAKRTGGPYEQYF. CDR3 coding DNA: TGTGCCAGCAGCACGAGGCCTGCTAAAAGAACGGGGGGACCCTACGAGCAGTACTTC.